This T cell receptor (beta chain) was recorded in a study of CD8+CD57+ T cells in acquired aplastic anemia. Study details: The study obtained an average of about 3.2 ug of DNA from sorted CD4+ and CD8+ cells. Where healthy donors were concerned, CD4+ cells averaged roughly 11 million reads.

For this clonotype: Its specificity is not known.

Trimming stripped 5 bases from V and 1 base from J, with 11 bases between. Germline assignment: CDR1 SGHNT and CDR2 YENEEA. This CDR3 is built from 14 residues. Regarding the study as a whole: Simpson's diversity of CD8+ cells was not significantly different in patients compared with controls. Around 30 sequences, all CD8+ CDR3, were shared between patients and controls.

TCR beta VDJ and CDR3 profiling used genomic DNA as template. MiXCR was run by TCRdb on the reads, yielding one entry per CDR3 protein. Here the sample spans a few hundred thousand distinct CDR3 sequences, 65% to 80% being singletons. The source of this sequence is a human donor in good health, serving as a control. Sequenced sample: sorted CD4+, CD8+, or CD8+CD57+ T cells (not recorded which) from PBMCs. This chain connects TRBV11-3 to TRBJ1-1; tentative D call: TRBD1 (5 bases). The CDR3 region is CASSRADTNTEAFF. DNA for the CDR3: TGTGCCAGCAGCAGGGCGGACACGAACACTGAAGCTTTCTTT.